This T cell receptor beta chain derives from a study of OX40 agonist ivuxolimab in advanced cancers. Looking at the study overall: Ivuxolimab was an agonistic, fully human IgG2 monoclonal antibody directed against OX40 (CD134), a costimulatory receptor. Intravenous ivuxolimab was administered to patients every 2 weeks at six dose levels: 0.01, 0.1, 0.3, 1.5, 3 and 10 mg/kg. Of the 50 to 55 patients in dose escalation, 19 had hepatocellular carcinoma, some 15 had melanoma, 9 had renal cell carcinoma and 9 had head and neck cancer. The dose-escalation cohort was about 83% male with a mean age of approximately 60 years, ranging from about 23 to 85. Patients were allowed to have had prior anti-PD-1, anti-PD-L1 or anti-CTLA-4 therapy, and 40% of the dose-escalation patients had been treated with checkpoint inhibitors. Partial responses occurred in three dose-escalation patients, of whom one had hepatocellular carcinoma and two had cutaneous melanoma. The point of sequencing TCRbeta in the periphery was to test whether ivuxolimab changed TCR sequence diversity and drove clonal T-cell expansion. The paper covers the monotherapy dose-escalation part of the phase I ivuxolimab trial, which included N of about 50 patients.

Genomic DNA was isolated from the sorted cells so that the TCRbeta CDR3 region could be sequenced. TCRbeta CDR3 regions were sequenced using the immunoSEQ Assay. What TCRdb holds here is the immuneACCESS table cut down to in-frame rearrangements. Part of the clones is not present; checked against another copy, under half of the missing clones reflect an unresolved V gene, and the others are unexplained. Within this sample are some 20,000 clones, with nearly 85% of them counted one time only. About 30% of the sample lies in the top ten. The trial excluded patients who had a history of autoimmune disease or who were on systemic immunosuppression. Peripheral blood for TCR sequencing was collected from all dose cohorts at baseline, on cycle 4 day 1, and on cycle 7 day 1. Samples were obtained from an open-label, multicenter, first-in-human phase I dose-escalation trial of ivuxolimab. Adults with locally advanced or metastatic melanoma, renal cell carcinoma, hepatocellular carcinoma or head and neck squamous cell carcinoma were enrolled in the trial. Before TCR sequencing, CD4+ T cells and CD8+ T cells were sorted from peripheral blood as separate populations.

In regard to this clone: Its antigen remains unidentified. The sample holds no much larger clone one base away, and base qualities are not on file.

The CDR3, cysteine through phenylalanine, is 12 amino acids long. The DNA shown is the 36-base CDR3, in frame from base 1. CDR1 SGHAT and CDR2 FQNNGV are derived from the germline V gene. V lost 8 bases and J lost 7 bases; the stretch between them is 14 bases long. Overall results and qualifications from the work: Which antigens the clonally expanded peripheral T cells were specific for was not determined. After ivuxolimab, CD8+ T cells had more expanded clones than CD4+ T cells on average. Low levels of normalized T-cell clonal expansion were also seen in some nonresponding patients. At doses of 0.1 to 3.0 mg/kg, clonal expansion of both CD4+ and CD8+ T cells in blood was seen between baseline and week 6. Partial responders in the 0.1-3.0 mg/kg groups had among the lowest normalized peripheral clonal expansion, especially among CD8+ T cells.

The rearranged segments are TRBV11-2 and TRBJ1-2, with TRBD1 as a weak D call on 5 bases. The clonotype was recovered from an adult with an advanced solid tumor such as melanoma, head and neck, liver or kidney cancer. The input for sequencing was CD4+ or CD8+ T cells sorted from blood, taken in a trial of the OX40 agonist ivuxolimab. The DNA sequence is TGTGCCAGCCGATGGGGGACTGGTGGCTACACCTTC. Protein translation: CASRWGTGGYTF.